This record looks at one T cell receptor beta chain sequence and its context. These data come from a study of T cell changes during pregnancy in multiple sclerosis. The CDR3 is made up of 14 amino acids. The germline CDR1 and CDR2 sequences are KGHSH and LQKENI. Trimming took off 6 bases at V and 5 bases at J, with 14 bases between the two ends. Profiling relied on immunoSEQ multiplex PCR, and the TCRdb table lists in-frame clones only, not all of them. Of about 56,000 clones in the sample, more than 85% are singletons; the top ten hold roughly 0.4%. Sequences were derived from CD4+ T cells from peripheral blood mononuclear cells, sampled in the third trimester of pregnancy. This chain joins TRBV18 and TRBJ1-5, with a possible D match to TRBD1 (6 bases). This TCR derives from a female donor with multiple sclerosis, enrolled in a pregnancy study. For the CDR3, the DNA is TGTGCCAGCTCGCCCGAAGGGGGGGATCAGCCCCAGCATTTT. It yields the protein CASSPEGGDQPQHF.